This TCR beta chain stems from a study of radiotherapy plus CTLA-4 blockade in lung cancer listed by TCRdb under 2018. About the study as a whole: Objective responses occurred in 18% of enrolled patients, and around 29% achieved disease control. What the work shows at the level of the full study, not this receptor alone: TCR clones derived from tumors expanded in peripheral blood after treatment with radiotherapy and ipilimumab. Early dynamic changes in blood T cell clones, together with increased serum interferon-beta after radiation, were reported as the strongest predictors of response.

In this study, focal radiation therapy paired with CTLA-4 blockade (ipilimumab) was tested in patients who had chemo-refractory metastatic non-small-cell lung cancer. Concerning this clone itself: Its specific antigen is unknown. No base quality values were provided; no much bigger clone lies one nucleotide off.

The library was produced with the immunoSEQ multiplex PCR assay. TCRdb limited this immuneACCESS table to in-frame rearrangements with V and J called. A share of clones is missing; checked studies link under half to unresolved V genes, and the rest is unexplained. A total of about 88,000 clones appear in this sample, about three quarters of them only once. Over 12% of the sample is taken by the ten largest. The sample was peripheral blood, taken from a patient treated with radiotherapy plus ipilimumab. The sequence was collected from a human donor with non-small cell lung cancer that progressed on radiotherapy plus ipilimumab.

The nucleotide sequence is TGTGCCAGCAGCTTAGCCCCGGGGGCCACGAACACTGAAGCTTTCTTT. Translated, this gives CASSLAPGATNTEAFF. The sequence joins TRBV7-9 to TRBJ1-1; the best D guess is TRBD1, with 6 bases matching. A distance of 12 bases separates the germline ends of V and J, which lose 0 bases and 1 base respectively. Measured from the cysteine to the phenylalanine, the CDR3 is 16 residues long. The only DNA kept is the CDR3, 48 bases in frame from the first base. CDR1 and CDR2 are read off the germline V gene (reference sequence) as SEHNR and FQNEAQ.